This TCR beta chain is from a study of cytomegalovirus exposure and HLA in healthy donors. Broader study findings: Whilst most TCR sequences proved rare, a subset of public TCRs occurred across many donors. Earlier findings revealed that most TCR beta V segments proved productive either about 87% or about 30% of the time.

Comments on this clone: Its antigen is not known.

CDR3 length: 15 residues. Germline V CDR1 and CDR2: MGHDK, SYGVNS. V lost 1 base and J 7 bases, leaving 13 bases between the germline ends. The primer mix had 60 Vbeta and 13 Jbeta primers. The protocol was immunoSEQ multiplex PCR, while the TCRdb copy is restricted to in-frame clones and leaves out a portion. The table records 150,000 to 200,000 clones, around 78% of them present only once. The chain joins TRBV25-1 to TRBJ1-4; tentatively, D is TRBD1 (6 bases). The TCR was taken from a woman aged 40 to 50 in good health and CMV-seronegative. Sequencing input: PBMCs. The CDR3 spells CASSESGRGREKLFF. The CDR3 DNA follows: TGTGCCAGCAGTGAATCGGGCAGGGGACGTGAAAAACTGTTTTTT.